The 17 T cell receptor beta chains given below trace back to one sample, sequenced in a study of blood T cell repertoires in COVID-19 (dated by TCRdb to the early 2020s). Receptor libraries were prepared by the immunoSEQ multiplex PCR assay. TCRdb provides this immuneACCESS table in a form limited to in-frame rearrangements. Some clones are lacking; in checked studies, under half of them reflect an unresolved V gene, and why the rest are absent is not known. Here the sample has 75,000 to 95,000 clones; under 80% occur a single time. The ten most abundant clones make up under 5% of the sample. Sequencing was performed on peripheral blood. The origin of the receptors is a man between 65 and 85 years old with COVID-19, enrolled during active disease.

The chain recombines TRBV28 with TRBJ1-1; D unclear. V lost 4 bases, J lost 6 bases, and 9 bases lay in between. The length of the CDR3 is 12 residues. The germline V gene encodes CDR1 MDHEN and CDR2 SYDVKM. In DNA form, the CDR3 reads TGTGCCAGCAGTTCCGCTAACCCTGAAGCTTTCTTT. The encoded protein is CASSSANPEAFF. The whole variable domain, remainder taken from reference TRBV28 and TRBJ1-1, is DVKVTQSSRYLVKRTGEKVFLECVQDMDHENMFWYRQDPGLGLRLIYFSYDVKMKEKGDIPEGYSVSREKKERFSLILESASTNQTSMYLCASSSANPEAFFGQGTRLTVV.

This chain connects TRBV28 to TRBJ2-3; TRBD2 matches at 7 bases. Germline V gene data show CDR1 as MDHEN and CDR2 as SYDVKM. Trimming took 6 bases from V and 2 from J; bases not matched to a gene: 5. CDR3 length: 14 residues. CDR3 nucleotide sequence: TGTGCCAGCAGGGGGGGGGTTTCCACAGATACGCAGTATTTT. Its translation: CASRGGVSTDTQYF.

The rearrangement joins TRBV9 to TRBJ1-2; the match to TRBD1 covers 9 bases. The germline CDR1 and CDR2 sequences are SGDLS and YYNGEE. The CDR3 is made up of 15 amino acids. V lost 0 bases to trimming and J lost 5 bases; unmatched junction nucleotides: 5. The CDR3 is CASSVGGTGIYGYTF. The CDR3 DNA sequence: TGTGCCAGCAGCGTAGGGGGGACAGGGATTTATGGCTACACCTTC.

The chain combines TRBV19 with TRBJ1-1; a weak D match, TRBD1 (5 bases). From germline, CDR1 is LNHDA and CDR2 SQIVND (reference sequence). The ends were cut back, 7 bases at V and 1 base at J, with 7 bases in the middle. This CDR3 is built from 12 residues. The CDR3 DNA follows: TGTGCCAGTATTGGACAGAACACTGAAGCTTTCTTT. This translates into CASIGQNTEAFF.

The chain employs TRBV28 and TRBJ2-7, with 9 positions matching TRBD1. This CDR3 spans 13 amino acids. Trimming at V came to 10 bases and at J to 9 bases, leaving 13 bases not matched to a gene. CDR1 and CDR2 from the germline V gene are MDHEN and SYDVKM. The CDR3 region has the DNA TGTGCCACTGCGGGACAGGGAATTAGTGCGCAGTACTTC. Its protein product is CATAGQGISAQYF.

The rearrangement links TRBV29-1 to TRBJ2-3, with D possibly TRBD1 on 6 matching bases. Per germline, CDR1 SQVTM and CDR2 ANQGSEA. V lost 5 bases to trimming and J lost 4 bases, with 16 bases between them. The CDR3 spans 14 residues. The CDR3 bases are TGCAGCGTTATCGGCAGGGGTAGCGCAGATACGCAGTATTTT. Its translation is CSVIGRGSADTQYF.

This clone has a handful of counts. This chain connects TRBV7-6 to TRBJ2-3; 13 bases match TRBD2. This CDR3 is built from 17 residues. CDR1 is SGHVS and CDR2 is FNYEAQ in the germline V gene. The junction had 4 bases not matched to a gene; V was cut back by 1 base and J by 3 bases. CDR3 sequence: CASSLGTSGRSTDTQYF. CDR3 bases: TGTGCCAGCAGCTTAGGGACTAGCGGGAGATCGACAGATACGCAGTATTTT. The variable domain in full, completed from reference TRBV7-6 and TRBJ2-3, reads GAGVSQSPRYKVTKRGQDVALRCDPISGHVSLYWYRQALGQGPEFLTYFNYEAQQDKSGLPNDRFSAERPEGSISTLTIQRTEQRDSAMYRCASSLGTSGRSTDTQYFGPGTRLTVL.

The V and J genes are TRBV6-1 and TRBJ1-3; no firm D call. The CDR3 totals 15 residues. V was shortened by 2 bases and J by 0 bases, with 8 bases between the two germline ends. From germline, CDR1 is MNHNS and CDR2 SASEGT. In DNA form, the CDR3 reads TGTGCCAGCAGTGAAAATACAGTCTCTGGAAACACCATATATTTT. This codes for CASSENTVSGNTIYF.

The V and J genes are TRBV5-4 and TRBJ1-2, with D possibly TRBD1 on 6 matching bases. The V end lost 1 base, the J end lost 8 bases, and 12 bases lay between the germline ends. Germline CDR1 reads SGHNT; CDR2 reads YYREEE (reference sequence). The CDR3 runs 13 residues. CDR3: CASSLPGAKGYTF. The CDR3 bases are TGTGCCAGCAGCTTGCCAGGGGCTAAAGGCTACACCTTC.

This chain uses TRBV29-1 with TRBJ1-1, with 11 bases that match TRBD1. CDR3 length equals 14 residues. V was clipped by 7 bases and J by 1 base; unmatched bases: 5. From germline, CDR1 is SQVTM and CDR2 ANQGSEA. The chain's CDR3 is CSAGQGAGNTEAFF. In nucleotides, the CDR3 is TGCAGCGCCGGACAGGGGGCAGGGAACACTGAAGCTTTCTTT.

J is TRBJ1-3 and V is TRBV27; D uncertain. V was shortened by 4 bases and J by 3 bases, with 13 bases between the two germline ends. This CDR3 region has 15 residues. CDR1 MNHEY and CDR2 SMNVEV come from the germline V gene (reference sequence). CDR3 nucleotide sequence: TGTGCCAGCAGTTCCGGGCCTCGGGGTGGAAACACCATATATTTT. Translation gives CASSSGPRGGNTIYF.

The CDR3 spells CASMGTGPFHEQYF. CDR3 nucleotides: TGTGCCAGCATGGGAACAGGGCCGTTTCACGAGCAGTACTTC. The chain links TRBV11-1 to TRBJ2-7, with TRBD1 as a possible D gene (6 bases). CDR1 is SGHAT and CDR2 is FQDESV in the germline V gene (reference sequence). This CDR3 has 14 residues. Trimming took 7 bases from V and 5 from J, leaving 18 bases between them.

The gene calls are TRBV23-1 and TRBJ2-3; a possible D gene is TRBD2 (5 bases). TRBV23-1 is an open reading frame whose function is uncertain. This CDR3 has 17 amino acids. V shed 1 base and J shed 0 bases, with 14 bases lying between them. For the CDR3, the DNA is TGCGCCAGCAGTCAATATTCGGACTTATCTAGCACAGATACGCAGTATTTT. Its protein is CASSQYSDLSSTDTQYF.

The chain joins TRBV19 to TRBJ1-5; the D is unclear. Germline lookup yields CDR1 LNHDA and CDR2 SQIVND (reference sequence). V was trimmed by 3 bases and J by 2 bases, leaving 14 bases between them. This CDR3 contains 16 residues. CDR3 region: CASSMTNPPGNQPQHF. The DNA of the CDR3 is TGTGCCAGTAGTATGACTAACCCCCCCGGCAATCAGCCCCAGCATTTT.

The J gene is TRBJ2-2, the V gene TRBV7-9; tentatively, D is TRBD2 (6 bases). Per germline, CDR1 SEHNR and CDR2 FQNEAQ (reference sequence). This CDR3 contains 14 residues. The ends were cut back, 8 bases at V and 0 bases at J, with 10 bases in the middle. CDR3 in DNA: TGTGCCAGCGGCTGGGGGGCGAACACCGGGGAGCTGTTTTTT. It codes for CASGWGANTGELFF.

This clone was observed a handful of times. This chain connects TRBV4-2 to TRBJ2-5; 9 nucleotides match TRBD1. Per the germline V gene, CDR1 is LGHNA and CDR2 is YNFKEQ. The length of the CDR3 is 16 residues. Unmatched junction bases numbered 11, after V lost 4 bases and J lost 5 bases. The CDR3 protein is CASSRPSGQGSETQYF. CDR3 DNA: TGTGCCAGCAGCCGACCCTCGGGACAGGGTTCGGAGACCCAGTACTTC.

This chain uses TRBV15 with TRBJ1-2, with D possibly TRBD1 on 6 matching bases. This CDR3 contains 15 residues. Germline CDR1 reads LNHNV; CDR2 reads YYDKDF (reference sequence). V lost 0 bases, J lost 6 bases, and 14 bases lay in between. CDR3 protein: CATSRDQHRADGYTF. In DNA, the CDR3 is TGTGCCACCAGCAGAGATCAGCACAGGGCTGATGGCTACACCTTC.